This T cell receptor (beta chain) is drawn from a study of cytomegalovirus exposure and HLA in healthy donors. Germline lookup yields CDR1 SGHTA and CDR2 FQGTGA. This CDR3 comprises 17 residues. Trimming shortened V by 6 bases and J by 2 bases, and 22 bases separated the two germline ends. This clone has a handful of counts. Its antigen is unidentified. Findings and limits, study-wide: The majority of CMV-associated TCR beta chains were reported as apparently HLA-restricted in a later analysis. TCR beta V- and J-gene trimming was later associated with a missense DCLRE1C variant. In vitro experiments confirmed that three CMV-associated chains were specific for CMV antigens. In a later analysis, DRB1 alleles had the most associated TCRs; HLA-C alleles the fewest.

The PCR contained 60 Vbeta and 13 Jbeta primers. The repertoire was sequenced with immunoSEQ multiplex PCR; TCRdb's copy has only in-frame clones and lacks some. The table has under 200,000 clones, over 75% seen once. The clonotype was recovered from a woman in her 50s in good health and CMV-seronegative. Sequencing was performed on PBMCs. This chain connects TRBV7-3 to TRBJ1-1; D call uncertain. As DNA, the CDR3 is TGTGCCAGCAGGTCCTCGGGGATCTGGCAGCCTAACACTGAAGCTTTCTTT. It specifies CASRSSGIWQPNTEAFF.